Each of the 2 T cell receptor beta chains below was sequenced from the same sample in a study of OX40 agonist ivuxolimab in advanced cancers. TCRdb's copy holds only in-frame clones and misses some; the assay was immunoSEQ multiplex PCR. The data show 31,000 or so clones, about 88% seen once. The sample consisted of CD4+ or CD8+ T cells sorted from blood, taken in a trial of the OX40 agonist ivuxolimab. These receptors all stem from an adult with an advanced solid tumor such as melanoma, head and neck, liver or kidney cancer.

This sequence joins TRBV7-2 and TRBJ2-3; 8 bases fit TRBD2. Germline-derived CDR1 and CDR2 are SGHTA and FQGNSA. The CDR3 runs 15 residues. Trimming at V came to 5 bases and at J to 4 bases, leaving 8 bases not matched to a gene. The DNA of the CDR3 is TGTGCCAGCAGCCTTACTAGCGGATGGGCAGATACGCAGTATTTT. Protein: CASSLTSGWADTQYF.

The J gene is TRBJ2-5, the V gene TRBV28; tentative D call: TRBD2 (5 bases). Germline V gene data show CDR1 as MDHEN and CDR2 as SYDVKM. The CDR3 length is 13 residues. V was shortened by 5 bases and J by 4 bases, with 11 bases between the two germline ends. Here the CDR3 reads CASSLGERETQYF. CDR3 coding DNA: TGTGCCAGCAGTCTCGGGGAGCGAGAGACCCAGTACTTC.